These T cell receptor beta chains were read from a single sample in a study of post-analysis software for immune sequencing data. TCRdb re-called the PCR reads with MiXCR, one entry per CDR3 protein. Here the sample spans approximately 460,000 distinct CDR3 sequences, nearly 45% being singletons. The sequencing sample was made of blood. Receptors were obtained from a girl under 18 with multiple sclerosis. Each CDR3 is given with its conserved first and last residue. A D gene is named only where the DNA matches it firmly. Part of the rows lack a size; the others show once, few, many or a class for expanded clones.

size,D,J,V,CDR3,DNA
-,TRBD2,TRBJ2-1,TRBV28,CASGLAGGRGPYNEQFF,TGTGCCAGCGGACTAGCGGGAGGGCGGGGGCCCTACAATGAGCAGTTCTTC
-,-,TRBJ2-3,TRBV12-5,CASGVSSIDTQYF,TGTGCTTCGGGGGTATCCTCCATAGATACGCAGTATTTT
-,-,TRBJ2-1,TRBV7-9,CASRRIGSSREQFF,TGTGCCAGCAGACGGATCGGGAGTAGCAGGGAGCAGTTCTTC
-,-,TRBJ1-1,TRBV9,CASSVTYRITGNTEAFF,TGTGCCAGCAGCGTTACTTACAGAATCACTGGAAACACTGAAGCTTTCTTT
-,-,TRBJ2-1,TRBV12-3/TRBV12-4,CASRSPWNEQFF,TGTGCCAGCAGGTCCCCGTGGAATGAGCAGTTCTTC
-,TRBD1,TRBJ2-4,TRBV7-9,CASSRTGENIQYF,TGTGCCAGCAGCCGGACAGGGGAAAACATTCAGTACTTC
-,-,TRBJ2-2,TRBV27,CALSAGELFF,TGTGCCTTATCGGCCGGGGAGCTGTTTTTT
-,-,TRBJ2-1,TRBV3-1,CASSQDPTLGERSNEQFF,TGTGCCAGCAGCCAAGACCCCACCTTAGGGGAGAGAAGCAATGAGCAGTTCTTC
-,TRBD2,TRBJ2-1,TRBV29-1,CSLAPLAVYNEQFF,TGCAGCCTGGCCCCACTAGCGGTTTACAATGAGCAGTTCTTC
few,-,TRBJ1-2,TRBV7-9,CASSLARTPDYGYTF,TGTGCCAGCAGCTTAGCCCGGACACCCGACTATGGCTACACCTTC
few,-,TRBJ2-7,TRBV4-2,CASSQNKRGYEQYF,TGTGCCAGCAGCCAAAATAAAAGGGGTTACGAGCAGTACTTC
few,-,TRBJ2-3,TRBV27,CASSPSRTDTQYF,TGTGCCAGCTCTCCATCTCGCACAGATACGCAGTATTTT
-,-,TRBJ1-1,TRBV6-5,CASSYSTQANTEAFF,TGTGCCAGCAGTTACTCGACTCAGGCTAACACTGAAGCTTTCTTT
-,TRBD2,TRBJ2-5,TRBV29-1,CSGRLATDQETQYF,TGCAGCGGACGACTAGCGACCGACCAAGAGACCCAGTACTTC
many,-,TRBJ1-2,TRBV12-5,CASGLRPGSYTF,TGTGCTAGTGGTCTTCGTCCAGGGAGCTACACCTTC
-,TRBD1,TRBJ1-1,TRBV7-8,CASSQETGAGEAFF,TGTGCCAGCAGCCAAGAAACAGGGGCTGGTGAAGCTTTCTTT
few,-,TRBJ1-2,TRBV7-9,CASSLGEFNYGYTF,TGTGCCAGCAGCTTAGGAGAGTTTAACTATGGCTACACCTTC
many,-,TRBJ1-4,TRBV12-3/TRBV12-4,CASSPGEKLFF,TGTGCCAGCAGTCCAGGCGAAAAACTGTTTTTT
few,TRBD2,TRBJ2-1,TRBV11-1,CASSLRGLAGVLYNEQFF,TGTGCCAGCAGCTTGAGGGGGCTAGCGGGAGTTCTCTACAATGAGCAGTTCTTC
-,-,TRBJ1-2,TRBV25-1,CASSDIQGNYGYTF,TGTGCCAGCAGTGACATACAGGGTAACTATGGCTACACCTTC
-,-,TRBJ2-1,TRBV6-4,CASSPGRTYNEQFF,TGTGCCAGCAGTCCGGGACGGACATACAATGAGCAGTTCTTC
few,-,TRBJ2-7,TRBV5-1,CASSLMTSGRYEQYF,TGCGCCAGCAGCTTGATGACCAGCGGACGGTACGAGCAGTACTTC
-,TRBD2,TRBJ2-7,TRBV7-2,CASSAYETGGSYEQYF,TGTGCCAGCAGCGCATACGAAACCGGGGGGAGCTACGAGCAGTACTTC
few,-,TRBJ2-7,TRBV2,CASSVGEQYF,TGTGCCAGCAGTGTGGGCGAGCAGTACTTC
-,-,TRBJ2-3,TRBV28,CASSSRDPRTTPTDTQYF,TGTGCCAGCAGCTCGCGGGACCCACGGACTACACCCACAGATACGCAGTATTTT
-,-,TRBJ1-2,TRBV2,CASSDGPNYGYTF,TGTGCCAGCAGTGACGGACCTAACTATGGCTACACCTTC
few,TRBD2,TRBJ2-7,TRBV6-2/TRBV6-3,CASSFPKVREVASGSAYEQYF,TGTGCCAGCAGTTTCCCGAAGGTGCGGGAGGTTGCTAGCGGGAGTGCCTACGAGCAGTACTTC
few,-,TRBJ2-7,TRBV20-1,CSARVDGYEQYF,TGCAGTGCTAGAGTGGACGGCTACGAGCAGTACTTC
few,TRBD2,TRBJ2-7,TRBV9,CASSVVPSGSYEQYF,TGTGCCAGCAGCGTAGTACCTAGCGGGAGTTACGAGCAGTACTTC
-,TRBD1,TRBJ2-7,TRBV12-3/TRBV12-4,CASSRDRGLSYEQYF,TGTGCCAGCAGTAGGGACAGGGGGCTCAGCTACGAGCAGTACTTC
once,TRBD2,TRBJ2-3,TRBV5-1,CASSLVATSGSTDTQYF,TGCGCCAGCAGCTTGGTCGCGACTAGCGGTTCCACAGATACGCAGTATTTT
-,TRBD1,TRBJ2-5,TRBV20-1,CSAPRQGPETQYF,TGCAGTGCTCCAAGACAGGGGCCAGAGACCCAGTACTTC
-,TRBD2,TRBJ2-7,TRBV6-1,CASKADSSGRSAYEQYF,TGTGCCAGCAAGGCTGACTCTAGCGGGAGGAGTGCCTACGAGCAGTACTTC
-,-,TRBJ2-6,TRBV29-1,CSVDASGANVLTF,TGCAGCGTTGATGCCTCTGGGGCCAACGTCCTGACTTTC
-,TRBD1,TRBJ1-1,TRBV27,CASSWDRTNTEAFF,TGTGCCAGCAGTTGGGACAGGACGAACACTGAAGCTTTCTTT
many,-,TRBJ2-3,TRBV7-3,CASSLQGADTQYF,TGTGCCAGCAGTTTACAGGGAGCAGATACGCAGTATTTT
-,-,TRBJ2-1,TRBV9,CASSAGGEQFF,TGTGCCAGCAGCGCAGGAGGTGAGCAGTTCTTC
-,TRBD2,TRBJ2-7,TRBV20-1,CSARDPGLVVDEQYF,TGCAGTGCTAGAGATCCGGGACTAGTGGTAGACGAGCAGTACTTC
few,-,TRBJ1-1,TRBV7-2,CASKDESIEAFF,TGTGCCAGCAAAGACGAAAGTATTGAAGCTTTCTTT
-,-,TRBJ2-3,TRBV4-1,CASSQVQGRGSSTDTQYF,TGCGCCAGCAGCCAAGTGCAGGGGAGGGGGTCTAGCACAGATACGCAGTATTTT
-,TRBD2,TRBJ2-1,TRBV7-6,CASSPRLAGGLGGEQFF,TGTGCCAGCAGCCCCCGTCTAGCGGGAGGGCTGGGCGGTGAGCAGTTCTTC
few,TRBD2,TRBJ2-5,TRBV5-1,CASSPGTSGTETQYF,TGCGCCAGCAGCCCTGGGACTAGCGGGACAGAGACCCAGTACTTC